The TCR beta chain described here comes from a study of shared clonotypes between healthy human individuals. Method: immunoSEQ multiplex PCR; TCRdb's copy keeps in-frame clones and lacks some. This sample has roughly 1 million clones, with about 75% found just once. The CDR3 runs 13 residues. Germline V lookup: CDR1 GTSNPN, CDR2 SVGIG (reference sequence). Deletions cut 1 base from V and 2 bases from J, with 8 bases between. This TCR was recovered from a man between 18 and 29 years old in good health. The chain joins TRBV30 to TRBJ1-2; maybe TRBD1 (5 bases). Source material: memory CD4+ T cells sorted from blood. The sample's subset: CD45RA-negative fraction. The CDR3 coding sequence is TGTGCCTGGAGTGGCGACAGAAACTATGGCTACACCTTC. Residues: CAWSGDRNYGYTF.